This is a list of T cell receptor beta chains from one sample in a study of beta chain features in type 1 diabetes. Sequenced by immunoSEQ multiplex PCR; TCRdb stores in-frame clones only, minus some. Altogether some 230,000 clones are present, 9% to 10% being singletons, with the ten largest covering just under 0.035%. The sample taken for sequencing was naive CD4+ T cells from blood. The receptors were sampled from a young woman in good health. CDR3s include the opening cysteine and the closing phenylalanine or tryptophan. The D gene is left open where the match is weak. Rows give clone size only sometimes, using once, few, many, or a class for an expanded clone.

few | TRBJ2-1 | TRBV5-1 | TRBD2 | TGCGCCAGCAGCTTGTCGGGCGGGGGGGCATCTGAGCAGTTCTTC | CASSLSGGGASEQFF
- | TRBJ1-3 | TRBV30 | - | TGTGCCTGGAGTGAACAGGACACCATATATTTT | CAWSEQDTIYF
- | TRBJ2-5 | TRBV5-1 | - | TGCGCCAGCAACCCGATCACTCTAGCAAAAGAGACCCAGTACTTC | CASNPITLAKETQYF
few | TRBJ2-3 | TRBV7-9 | - | TGTGCCAGCAGCTTAGGACGGGGGGCCCGGGTCACAGATACGCAGTATTTT | CASSLGRGARVTDTQYF
few | TRBJ2-5 | TRBV9 | - | TGTGCCAGCAGCGTAGGCGTAGATAGTCGGGAGACCCAGTACTTC | CASSVGVDSRETQYF
few | TRBJ1-5 | TRBV27 | - | TGTGCCAGCAGCTCCGACAGGTCCGGGCCTCACAATCAGCCCCAGCATTTT | CASSSDRSGPHNQPQHF
- | TRBJ2-3 | TRBV18 | TRBD2 | TGTGCCAGCTCACCACGTCCGAGCGGGGGTAGCACAGATACGCAGTATTTT | CASSPRPSGGSTDTQYF
- | TRBJ2-7 | TRBV4-1 | TRBD2 | TGCGCCAGCAGCCGGCTAGCGGGAGGGCCCAACGAGCAGTACTTC | CASSRLAGGPNEQYF
- | TRBJ1-1 | TRBV7-8 | - | TGTGCCAGCAGCTTAAAGAGGAACACTGAAGCTTTCTTT | CASSLKRNTEAFF
- | TRBJ2-1 | TRBV15 | TRBD1 | TGTGCCACCAGCAGAGATCAAAGACAGGGGGCAGGGGAGCAGTTCTTC | CATSRDQRQGAGEQFF
- | TRBJ1-1 | TRBV28 | TRBD1 | TGTGCCAGCAGTTGGGACAGGGGGATCACTGAAGCTTTCTTT | CASSWDRGITEAFF
- | TRBJ2-3 | TRBV18 | - | TGTGCCAGCTCACCAGGACTGGTCGGGAAAGGCACAGATACGCAGTATTTT | CASSPGLVGKGTDTQYF
- | TRBJ1-1 | TRBV15 | - | TGTGCCACCAGCAGATCCGGGGGGCGCGGATTTCCCGTTCTGGCTTTCTTT | CATSRSGGRGFPVLAFF
- | TRBJ1-1 | TRBV6-1 | TRBD1 | TGTGCCAGCAGGACAGGGGTGAACACTGAAGCTTTCTTT | CASRTGVNTEAFF
- | TRBJ2-7 | TRBV6-5 | - | TGTGCCAGCAGCCCTAAGGCGGGTGTCCACGAGCAGTACTTC | CASSPKAGVHEQYF
few | TRBJ2-7 | TRBV5-6 | TRBD1 | TGTGCCAGCAGCCCCCTGACGGACAGGGAGGTCGGCGAGCAGTACTTC | CASSPLTDREVGEQYF
- | TRBJ2-7 | TRBV7-8 | - | TGTGCCAGCAGCCCGGCAGGGGTCAAATCCTACGAGCAGTACTTC | CASSPAGVKSYEQYF
few | TRBJ2-2 | TRBV29-1 | TRBD2 | TGCAGCGTTGCCATGACTAGCGGGAGTAGTATGACCGGGGAGCTGTTTTTT | CSVAMTSGSSMTGELFF
- | TRBJ2-7 | TRBV7-2 | TRBD1 | TGTGCCAGCAGCTTGGACAGGGTCATGCTCGAGCAGTACTTC | CASSLDRVMLEQYF
- | TRBJ1-4 | TRBV9 | TRBD1 | TGTGCCAGCAGCCCCTCGACAGGGCGGAATGAAAAACTGTTTTTT | CASSPSTGRNEKLFF
- | TRBJ2-1 | TRBV9 | TRBD2 | TGTGTCAGCAGCGTAGCGGGAGGGGGTAATGAGCAGTTCTTC | CVSSVAGGGNEQFF
few | TRBJ2-1 | TRBV7-8 | TRBD2 | TGTGCCAGCAGCTTACCCGGGGGGGTCAAAAACAATGAGCAGTTCTTC | CASSLPGGVKNNEQFF
- | TRBJ2-1 | TRBV28 | - | TGTGCCAGCAGTGGATACAGGAGATTCAATGAGCAGTTCTTC | CASSGYRRFNEQFF
few | TRBJ1-5 | TRBV19 | - | TGTGCCAGTAGCAACACAGGGTTGAACAATCAGCCCCAGCATTTT | CASSNTGLNNQPQHF
few | TRBJ2-7 | TRBV2 | - | TGTGCCAGCAGTGGGCAGGGGTTCCACGAGCAGTACTTC | CASSGQGFHEQYF
few | TRBJ1-1 | TRBV30 | TRBD1 | TGTGCCTGGAGTGTAGGACAGGGCTACACTGAAGCTTTCTTT | CAWSVGQGYTEAFF
- | TRBJ1-1 | TRBV30 | - | TGTGCCTGGAGTGGGGAGGGGGTTCGGAACACTGAAGCTTTCTTT | CAWSGEGVRNTEAFF
few | TRBJ1-2 | TRBV29-1 | - | TGCAGCGTTGAAGTCCAGGACAGACCTAACTATGGCTACACCTTC | CSVEVQDRPNYGYTF
- | TRBJ2-3 | TRBV28 | - | TGTGCCAGCAGTTACCGGGGAGGGGGAAGAACAGATACGCAGTATTTT | CASSYRGGGRTDTQYF
- | TRBJ2-5 | TRBV30 | TRBD2 | TGTGCCTGGACGGGACTAGCTCCCGAGACCCAGTACTTC | CAWTGLAPETQYF
- | TRBJ1-1 | TRBV30 | TRBD1 | TGTGCCTGGAGAAACAGGGGGGGGAACACTGAAGCTTTCTTT | CAWRNRGGNTEAFF
few | TRBJ1-2 | TRBV30 | - | TGTGCCTGGAGTGTTGTGACGGCCTATAGAGGCTATGGCTACACCTTC | CAWSVVTAYRGYGYTF
- | TRBJ2-2 | TRBV25-1 | - | TGTGCCAGCAGTGACACGGTTCAACAGAGTTACGACACCGGGGAGCTGTTTTTT | CASSDTVQQSYDTGELFF
few | TRBJ2-2 | TRBV12-5 | - | TGTGCTAGTGGTTTGGTACGGGGTAACACCGGGGAGCTGTTTTTT | CASGLVRGNTGELFF
- | TRBJ2-3 | TRBV9 | - | TGTGCCAGCAGCGTAGCCCTCGGAGATACGCAGTATTTT | CASSVALGDTQYF
few | TRBJ2-1 | TRBV7-3 | TRBD2 | TGTGCCAGCAGCCCAGCGGGGGGCAATGAGCAGTTCTTC | CASSPAGGNEQFF
few | TRBJ2-2 | TRBV5-1 | - | TGCGCCAGCACCCTACAGGGAGCCGGGGAGCTGTTTTTT | CASTLQGAGELFF
- | TRBJ2-6 | TRBV4-2 | TRBD2 | TGTGCCAGCAGCCGAAGCGGGAGGACCGGGGCCAACGTCCTGACTTTC | CASSRSGRTGANVLTF
few | TRBJ2-2 | TRBV5-1 | TRBD2 | TGCGCCAGCAGCTTTAGCGGGAGGGCCGACACCGGGGAGCTGTTTTTT | CASSFSGRADTGELFF
- | TRBJ2-1 | TRBV7-2 | TRBD1 | TGTGCCAGCAGCTTCGACAGGGGCCTTTACAATGAGCAGTTCTTC | CASSFDRGLYNEQFF